These 16 T cell receptor beta chains were sequenced from one sample in a study of OX40 agonist ivuxolimab in advanced cancers. The protocol was immunoSEQ multiplex PCR, while the TCRdb copy is restricted to in-frame clones and leaves out a portion. Here the sample spans roughly 80,000 clones, roughly 85% being singletons. Sample: CD4+ or CD8+ T cells sorted from blood, taken in a trial of the OX40 agonist ivuxolimab. The receptors derive from an adult with an advanced solid tumor such as melanoma, head and neck, liver or kidney cancer.

For the CDR3, the DNA is TGTGCCTGGATAGGGGCGGGGGGAGAGACCCAGTACTTC. Amino acids: CAWIGAGGETQYF. This sequence joins TRBV30 and TRBJ2-5; TRBD2 aligns across 8 bases. The length of the CDR3 is 13 residues. Germline values: CDR1 GTSNPN, CDR2 SVGIG (reference sequence). V gave up 4 bases and J gave up 4 bases; unmatched junction bases: 5.

V gene TRBV4-3 combines with J gene TRBJ1-3; D is undetermined. V gave up 4 bases and J gave up 0 bases, with 10 bases separating them. The CDR3 contains 15 residues. Per germline, CDR1 LGHNA and CDR2 YSLEER. CDR3 protein: CASSRALDSGNTIYF. In DNA form, the CDR3 reads TGCGCCAGCAGCCGAGCCCTTGACTCTGGAAACACCATATATTTT.

This chain connects TRBV5-8 to TRBJ1-5, with D perhaps matching TRBD1 (5 bases). Trimming pared 2 bases from V and 5 bases from J, leaving 14 bases between. Per germline, CDR1 SGHTS and CDR2 YDEGEE. The CDR3 is 15 amino acids. Here the CDR3 DNA reads TGTGCCAGCAGCTTTCAAGGCGGGGGGGATCAGCCCCAGCATTTT. This encodes CASSFQGGGDQPQHF.

The V and J genes are TRBV18 and TRBJ2-5; D is perhaps TRBD2 (6 bases). Germline-derived CDR1 and CDR2 are KGHSH and LQKENI. V was clipped by 5 bases and J by 1 base, with 14 bases between them. The CDR3 has 15 amino acids. The CDR3 here is CASSEGLGGQETQYF. The CDR3 bases are TGTGCCAGCTCAGAGGGACTGGGTGGCCAAGAGACCCAGTACTTC.

The genes are TRBV2 and TRBJ2-1; 8 bases align to TRBD1. The CDR3 is 11 residues long. V trimming: 6 bases; J trimming: 15 bases; junction bases outside the gene matches: 7. Germline lookup yields CDR1 SNHLY and CDR2 FYNNEI. CDR3: CASRRTGGPFF. CDR3 sequence (DNA): TGTGCCAGCAGGAGAACAGGGGGGCCGTTCTTC.

The CDR3 DNA follows: TGTGCCAGCAGCTTTACCCGGGCGGGCCGGGACTATGGCTACACCTTC. Amino acids: CASSFTRAGRDYGYTF. The V gene is TRBV7-2, the J gene TRBJ1-2; no reliable D call. CDR3 length: 16 amino acids. V gave up 3 bases and J gave up 3 bases, with 17 bases separating them. Germline V gives CDR1 SGHTA, CDR2 FQGNSA.

The chain couples TRBV30 to TRBJ1-3; D gene uncertain. Trimming removed 3 bases at V and 0 bases at J, with 6 bases between. Germline V gene data show CDR1 as GTSNPN and CDR2 as SVGIG (reference sequence). The CDR3 consists of 13 residues. CDR3: CAWRGSSGNTIYF. The CDR3, as DNA: TGTGCCTGGAGGGGGAGCTCTGGAAACACCATATATTTT.

This clone has more than one count but fewer than ten. This rearrangement joins TRBV19 to TRBJ2-5, with D perhaps matching TRBD2 (7 bases). Trimming pared 0 bases from V and 5 bases from J, leaving 10 bases between. CDR1 LNHDA and CDR2 SQIVND come from the germline V gene (reference sequence). The CDR3 is 14 amino acids. CDR3 nucleotides: TGTGCCAGTAGTATAGAGTGGGGGGGCGAGACCCAGTACTTC. It yields the protein CASSIEWGGETQYF.

This rearrangement joins TRBV2 to TRBJ1-6, with D perhaps matching TRBD1 (5 bases). From germline, CDR1 is SNHLY and CDR2 FYNNEI. V was cut by 4 bases and J by 5 bases, with 12 bases left in between. The CDR3 loop spans 15 amino acids. The CDR3 here is CASSVREGNNSPLHF. The CDR3 bases are TGTGCCAGCAGTGTACGGGAGGGGAATAATTCACCCCTCCACTTT.

V and J are TRBV29-1 and TRBJ2-5; possible D gene TRBD2, 6 bases. The ends were cut back, 0 bases at V and 4 bases at J, with 9 bases in the middle. Germline loops: CDR1 SQVTM, CDR2 ANQGSEA. The CDR3 spans 13 residues. CDR3: CSVEDPGGETQYF. The CDR3 region has the DNA TGCAGCGTTGAAGATCCCGGGGGAGAGACCCAGTACTTC.

This chain connects TRBV7-8 to TRBJ2-1; TRBD2 agrees at 11 bases. V gave up 4 bases and J gave up 6 bases; unmatched junction bases: 8. The CDR3 is 16 amino acids. Germline V gene lookup returns CDR1 SGHVS and CDR2 FQNEAQ. This CDR3 reads CASSSIAGGLVNEQFF. The CDR3 DNA reads as TGTGCCAGCAGCTCTATAGCGGGGGGGCTGGTCAATGAGCAGTTCTTC.

The chain is built from TRBV10-3 and TRBJ2-7, with TRBD1 matching 7 bases. Per the germline V gene, CDR1 is ENHRY and CDR2 is SYGVKD. This CDR3 region has 12 residues. The J segment lost 1 base and the V segment lost 6 bases, leaving 0 bases of the junction unmatched. CDR3 nucleotide sequence: TGTGCCATCAGGGGACAGTCCTACGAGCAGTACTTC. It codes for CAIRGQSYEQYF.

This chain joins TRBV11-1 and TRBJ2-1, with D perhaps being TRBD1 or TRBD2 (6 bases each). V lost 6 bases, J lost 8 bases, and 11 bases lay in between. The CDR3 is 12 amino acids. CDR1 SGHAT and CDR2 FQDESV come from the germline V gene (reference sequence). CDR3 residues: CASSPRGDEQFF. CDR3 DNA: TGTGCCAGCAGTCCTAGGGGGGATGAGCAGTTCTTC.

V gene TRBV4-3 combines with J gene TRBJ2-1, with TRBD2 identical over 10 bases. This CDR3 comprises 18 residues. Germline CDR1 reads LGHNA; CDR2 reads YSLEER. The ends lost 2 bases at V and 5 bases at J; junction bases unmatched: 12. The CDR3 nucleotides read TGCGCCAGCAGCCAAAACGTCGGCCTAGCGGGGGACGACAATGAGCAGTTCTTC. Translated: CASSQNVGLAGDDNEQFF.

This chain joins TRBV7-8 and TRBJ2-7; D ambiguous. The CDR3 has 15 amino acids. The V gene lost 3 bases and the J gene lost 2 bases, with 14 bases spanning the gap. Per germline, CDR1 SGHVS and CDR2 FQNEAQ. The chain's CDR3 is CASSLDLGYPYEQYF. CDR3 DNA: TGTGCCAGCAGCTTGGACCTTGGGTACCCCTACGAGCAGTACTTC. Filled out from reference TRBV7-8 and TRBJ2-7, the complete variable domain reads GAGVSQSPRYKVAKRGQDVALRCDPISGHVSLFWYQQALGQGPEFLTYFQNEAQLDKSGLPSDRFFAERPEGSVSTLKIQRTQQEDSAVYLCASSLDLGYPYEQYFGPGTRLTVT.

The chain uses TRBV2 and TRBJ2-5; TRBD2 is a possible D gene (5 bases). V lost 6 bases and J 4 bases, leaving 9 bases between the germline ends. In germline, CDR1 is SNHLY, CDR2 FYNNEI. This CDR3 is built from 12 residues. CDR3 nucleotides: TGTGCCAGCAGCCGGGGTGTAGAGACCCAGTACTTC. Protein sequence: CASSRGVETQYF.